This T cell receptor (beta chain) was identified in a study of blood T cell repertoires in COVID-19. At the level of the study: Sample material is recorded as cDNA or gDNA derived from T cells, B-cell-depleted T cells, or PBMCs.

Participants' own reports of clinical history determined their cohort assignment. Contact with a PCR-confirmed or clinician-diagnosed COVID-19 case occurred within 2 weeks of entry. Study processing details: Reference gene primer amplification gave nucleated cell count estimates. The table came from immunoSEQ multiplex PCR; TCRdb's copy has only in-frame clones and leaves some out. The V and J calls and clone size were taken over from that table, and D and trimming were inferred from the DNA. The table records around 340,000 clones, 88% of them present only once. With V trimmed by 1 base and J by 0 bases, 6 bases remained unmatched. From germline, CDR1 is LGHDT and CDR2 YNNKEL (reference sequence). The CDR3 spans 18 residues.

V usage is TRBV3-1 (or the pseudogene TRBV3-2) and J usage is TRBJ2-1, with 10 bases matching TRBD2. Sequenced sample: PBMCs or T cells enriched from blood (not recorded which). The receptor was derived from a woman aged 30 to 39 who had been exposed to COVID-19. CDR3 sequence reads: CASSQVGLAGVSYNEQFF. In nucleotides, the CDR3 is TGTGCCAGCAGCCAAGTGGGGCTAGCGGGAGTCTCCTACAATGAGCAGTTCTTC.